The 6 T cell receptor beta chains below were found in one sample sequenced in a study of blood T cell repertoires in COVID-19. This table comes from immunoSEQ multiplex PCR, and its TCRdb copy is limited to in-frame clones, with some not included. This sample yields about 98,000 clones, of which about 90% are seen a single time; around 4.5% belongs to the top ten. The sequenced sample was peripheral blood. These receptors all come from a man between 65 and 85 years old with acute or convalescent COVID-19.

The CDR3 bases are TGTGCCAGCAGCTTAGGAGGGGGCCTGCATGGCTACACCTTC. Its protein product is CASSLGGGLHGYTF. The J gene is TRBJ1-2, the V gene TRBV7-9, with 7 bases that match TRBD1. CDR1 and CDR2 (germline): SEHNR, FQNEAQ (reference sequence). The junction had 5 bases not matched to a gene; V was cut back by 1 base and J by 6 bases. The CDR3 is made up of 14 amino acids.

The chain combines TRBV7-3 with TRBJ1-1, with a tentative D call TRBD1 (5 bases). The CDR3 runs 15 residues. Germline V lookup: CDR1 SGHTA, CDR2 FQGTGA. V lost 0 bases to trimming and J lost 2 bases, with 10 bases between them. CDR3 in amino acids: CASSLTGGTNTEAFF. CDR3 in DNA: TGTGCCAGCAGCTTAACGGGGGGGACCAACACTGAAGCTTTCTTT.

The rearrangement uses TRBV5-3 and TRBJ1-3; 11 positions agree with TRBD1. TRBV5-3 is labeled an ORF, and its function is uncertain. The CDR3 consists of 16 residues. The ends lost 3 bases at V and 2 bases at J; junction bases unmatched: 4. CDR3 amino acids: CARSSGQGAAGNTIYF. The CDR3 coding sequence is TGTGCCAGAAGCTCAGGACAGGGGGCAGCTGGAAACACCATATATTTT.

The chain employs TRBV7-2 and TRBJ2-3, with D perhaps TRBD2 (6 bases). CDR1 SGHTA and CDR2 FQGNSA come from the germline V gene. V lost 1 base, J lost 1 base, and 9 bases lay in between. The CDR3 covers 15 residues. The CDR3 here is CASSLVASGTDTQYF. The CDR3 DNA is TGTGCCAGCAGCTTAGTGGCTAGCGGCACAGATACGCAGTATTTT. The full variable domain, completed using reference TRBV7-2 and TRBJ2-3, is GAGVSQSPSNKVTEKGKDVELRCDPISGHTALYWYRQSLGQGLEFLIYFQGNSAPDKSGLPSDRFSAERTGGSVSTLTIQRTQQEDSAVYLCASSLVASGTDTQYFGPGTRLTVL.

The chain uses TRBV3-1 (or the pseudogene TRBV3-2) and TRBJ2-1; 9 nucleotides align to TRBD2. The CDR3 loop spans 18 amino acids. V shed 0 bases and J 0 bases; nucleotides not matched to a gene: 6. The germline CDR1 and CDR2 sequences are LGHDT and YNNKEL (reference sequence). The CDR3 loop reads CASSQERLAVSSYNEQFF. In DNA form, the CDR3 reads TGTGCCAGCAGCCAAGAACGACTAGCGGTTAGCTCCTACAATGAGCAGTTCTTC.

Worth noting for this clone: No DNA is shown, since the ends of the CDR3 on it are uncertain; the CDR3 is the one TCRdb lists. V usage is TRBV5-4 and J usage is TRBJ2-2; no check of the table's D call, TRBD2, against the DNA was made. Germline V gene lookup returns CDR1 SGHNT and CDR2 YYREEE (reference sequence). The CDR3 has 14 residues if both end residues are counted. CDR3 in amino acids: CASSLGLRAGELFF.